This TCR beta chain was documented in a study of shared clonotypes between healthy human individuals. Study at large: The cohort comprised a couple of women and a few men. Their ages spanned 18 to 49 years. Study-level points and caveats: Incomplete sequencing of sorted subsets was indicated by rarefaction despite large depth.

Germline CDR1 is MGHRA and CDR2 is YSYEKL. The length of the CDR3 is 16 residues. Trimming removed 1 base from V and 4 bases from J, with 13 bases in between. Concerning this clone itself: No antigen is known for it.

An assay was performed, and its level was deep. In the original processing: Junction-only immunoSEQ sequences carried no quality scores, so filtering differed. The method was immunoSEQ multiplex PCR; TCRdb's version includes in-frame clones alone and lacks a portion of them. V, J and clone size were drawn from that table, and D and trimming were deduced from the DNA. Of about 2 million clones in the sample, 85% to 95% were seen once. The gene calls are TRBV4-1 and TRBJ1-4; no clear D gene. This clonotype was sampled from a man younger than 30 in good health. What was sequenced was naive CD4+ T cells sorted from blood. Subset: CD45RA+ positively selected. CDR3 DNA: TGCGCCAGCAGCCAAGGGGGTTCGGTGGATAATGAAAAACTGTTTTTT. Its translation: CASSQGGSVDNEKLFF.